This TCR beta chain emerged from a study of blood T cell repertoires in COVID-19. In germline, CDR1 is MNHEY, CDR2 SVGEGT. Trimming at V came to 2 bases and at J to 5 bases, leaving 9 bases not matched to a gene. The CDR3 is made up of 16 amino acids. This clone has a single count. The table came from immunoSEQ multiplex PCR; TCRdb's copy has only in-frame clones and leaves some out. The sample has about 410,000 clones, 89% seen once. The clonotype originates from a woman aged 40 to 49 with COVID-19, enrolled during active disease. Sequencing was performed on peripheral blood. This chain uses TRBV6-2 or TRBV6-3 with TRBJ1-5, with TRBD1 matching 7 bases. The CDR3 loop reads CASSYDARGVYQPQHF. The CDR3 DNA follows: TGTGCCAGCAGTTACGATGCCAGGGGGGTTTATCAGCCCCAGCATTTT.